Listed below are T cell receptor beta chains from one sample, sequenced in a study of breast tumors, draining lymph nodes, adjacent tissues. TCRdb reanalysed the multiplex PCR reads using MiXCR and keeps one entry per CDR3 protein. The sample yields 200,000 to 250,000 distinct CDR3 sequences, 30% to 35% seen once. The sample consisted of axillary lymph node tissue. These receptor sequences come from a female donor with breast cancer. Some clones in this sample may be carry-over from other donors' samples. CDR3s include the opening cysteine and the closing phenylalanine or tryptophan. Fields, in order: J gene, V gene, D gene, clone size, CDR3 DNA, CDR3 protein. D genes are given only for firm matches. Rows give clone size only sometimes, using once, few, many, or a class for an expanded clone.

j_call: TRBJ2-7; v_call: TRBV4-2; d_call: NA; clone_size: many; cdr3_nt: TGTGCCAGCAGCCAAGATCTCTCGGGCTCCTACGAGCAGTACTTC; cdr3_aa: CASSQDLSGSYEQYF
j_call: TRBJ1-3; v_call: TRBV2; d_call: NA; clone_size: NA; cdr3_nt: TGTGCCAGCAGTGGGCGGGGGAACACCATATATTTT; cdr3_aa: CASSGRGNTIYF
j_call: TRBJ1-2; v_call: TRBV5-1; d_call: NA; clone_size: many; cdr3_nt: TGCGCCAGCAGCTTGGCGGGCTCCAACTATGGCTACACCTTC; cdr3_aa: CASSLAGSNYGYTF
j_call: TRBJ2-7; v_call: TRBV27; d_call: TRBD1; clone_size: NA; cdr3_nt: TGTGCCAGCAGTTCAGAGGGACAGTTGTCCTACGAGCAGTACTTC; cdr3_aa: CASSSEGQLSYEQYF
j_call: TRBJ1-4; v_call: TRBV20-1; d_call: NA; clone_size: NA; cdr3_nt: TGCAGTGCTAGTCCCCTAGCGGGGGGGCGTACTAATGAAAAACTGTTTTTT; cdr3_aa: CSASPLAGGRTNEKLFF
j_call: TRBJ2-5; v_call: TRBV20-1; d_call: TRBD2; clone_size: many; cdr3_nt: TGCAGTGCTACGGGACTAGCGGGGGGCCATGGGGTAGAGACCCAGTACTTC; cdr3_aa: CSATGLAGGHGVETQYF
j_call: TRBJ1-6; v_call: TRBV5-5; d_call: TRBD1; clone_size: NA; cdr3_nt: TGTGCCAGCAGCTACAGGGACAGGGAGAGTCCCTCACCCCTCCACTTT; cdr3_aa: CASSYRDRESPSPLHF
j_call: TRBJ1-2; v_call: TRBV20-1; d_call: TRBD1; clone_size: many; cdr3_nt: TGCAGTGCTAGCCCGAACATGGCGACCGGGACAGGGGACTATGGCTACACCTTC; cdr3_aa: CSASPNMATGTGDYGYTF
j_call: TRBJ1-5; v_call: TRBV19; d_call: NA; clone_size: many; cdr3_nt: TGTGCCAGTAAGGCGGGAATCGGCAATCAGCCCCAGCATTTT; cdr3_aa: CASKAGIGNQPQHF
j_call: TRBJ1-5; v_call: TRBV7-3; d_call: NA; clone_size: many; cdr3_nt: TGTGCCAGCAGCCCCGGGGCCAATCAGCCCCAGCATTTT; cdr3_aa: CASSPGANQPQHF
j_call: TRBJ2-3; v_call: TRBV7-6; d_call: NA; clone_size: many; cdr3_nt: TGTGCCAGCAGGCATAGGGTTGTCGGCACAGATACGCAGTATTTT; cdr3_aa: CASRHRVVGTDTQYF
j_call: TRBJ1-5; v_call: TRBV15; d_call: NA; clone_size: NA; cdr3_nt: TGTACCACCAGCAGGTGGGGGTCGGGCCAGCCCCAGCATTTT; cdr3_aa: CTTSRWGSGQPQHF
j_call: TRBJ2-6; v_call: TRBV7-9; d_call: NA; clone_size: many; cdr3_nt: TGTGCCAGCAGCTTATTGACCAGCTCTGGGGCCAACGTCCTGACTTTC; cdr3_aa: CASSLLTSSGANVLTF
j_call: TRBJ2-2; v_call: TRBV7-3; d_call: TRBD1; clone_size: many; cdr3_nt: TGTGCCAGCAGCGCCGGACAGGGGCTGAACACCGGGGAGCTGTTTTTT; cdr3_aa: CASSAGQGLNTGELFF
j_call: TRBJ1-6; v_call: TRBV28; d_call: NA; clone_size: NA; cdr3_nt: TGTGCCAGCATTACGGGCAATTCACCCCTCCACTTT; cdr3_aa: CASITGNSPLHF
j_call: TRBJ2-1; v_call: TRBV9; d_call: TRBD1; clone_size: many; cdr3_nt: TGTGCCAGCAGCGCAGTTGGACAGGCCCCTGAGCAGTTCTTC; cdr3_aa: CASSAVGQAPEQFF
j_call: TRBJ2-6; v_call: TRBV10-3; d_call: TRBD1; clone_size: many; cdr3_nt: TGTGCCATCAGTGGGGGACAGGGATTCTCTGGGGCCAACGTCCTGACTTTC; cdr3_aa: CAISGGQGFSGANVLTF
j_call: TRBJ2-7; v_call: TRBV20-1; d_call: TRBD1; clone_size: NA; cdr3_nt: TGCAGTGCCAGCAGCTTACAGGGGGCCCTCAACGAGCAGTACTTC; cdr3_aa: CSASSLQGALNEQYF
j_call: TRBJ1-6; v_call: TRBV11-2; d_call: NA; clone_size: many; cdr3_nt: TGTGCCAGCAGCTTAACGAGCTCCTATAATTCACCCCTCCACTTT; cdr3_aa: CASSLTSSYNSPLHF
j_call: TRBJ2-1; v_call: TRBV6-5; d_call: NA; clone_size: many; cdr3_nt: TGTGCCAGCAGTTACAGGGCAGGGAGGAATGAGCAGTTCTTC; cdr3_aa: CASSYRAGRNEQFF
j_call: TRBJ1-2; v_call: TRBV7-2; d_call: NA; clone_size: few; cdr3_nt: TGTGCCAGCAGCTTAGGGGGGGGGCAAGGGTATGGCTACCCCTTC; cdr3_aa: CASSLGGGQGYGYPF
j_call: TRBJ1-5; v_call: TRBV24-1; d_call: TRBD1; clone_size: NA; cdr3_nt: TGTGCCACCAGTGATTCAAGGTCAGGGGGCAGTCAGCCCCAGCATTTT; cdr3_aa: CATSDSRSGGSQPQHF
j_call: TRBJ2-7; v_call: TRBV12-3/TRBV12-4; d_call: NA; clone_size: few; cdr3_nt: TGTGCCAGCAGTCCTAGATACAATGGCGAGCAGTACTTC; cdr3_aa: CASSPRYNGEQYF
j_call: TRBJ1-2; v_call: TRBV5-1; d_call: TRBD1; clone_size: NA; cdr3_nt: TGCGCCAGCAGCTTGGATGGGACAGGGGGCAACTATGGCTACACCTTC; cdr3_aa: CASSLDGTGGNYGYTF
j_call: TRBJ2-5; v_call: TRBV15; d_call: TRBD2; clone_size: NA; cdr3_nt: TGTGCCACCAGCAGGGGAAGACTAGCTGGGGAGACCCAGTACTTC; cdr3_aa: CATSRGRLAGETQYF
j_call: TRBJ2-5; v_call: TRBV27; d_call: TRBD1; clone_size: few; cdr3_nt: TGTGCCAGCAGGAGACAGGGGGGAGAGACCCAGTACTTC; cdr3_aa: CASRRQGGETQYF
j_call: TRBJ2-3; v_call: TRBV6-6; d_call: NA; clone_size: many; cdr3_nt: TGTGCCAGCAGTTACTCTAGCTCCGGAGATACGCAGTATTTT; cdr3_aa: CASSYSSSGDTQYF
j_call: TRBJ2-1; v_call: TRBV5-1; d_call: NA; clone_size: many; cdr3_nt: TGCGCCAGCAGAAGCAGGGGGGATGAGCAGTTCTTC; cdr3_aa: CASRSRGDEQFF
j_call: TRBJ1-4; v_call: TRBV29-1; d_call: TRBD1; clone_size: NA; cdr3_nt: TGCAGCACGGAACCAGACAGGGCCAGGGAAAAACTGTTTTTT; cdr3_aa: CSTEPDRAREKLFF
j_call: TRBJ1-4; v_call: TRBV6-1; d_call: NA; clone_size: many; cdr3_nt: TGTGCCAGCAGTGATTGGGGTCCAACTAATGAAAAACTGTTTTTT; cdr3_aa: CASSDWGPTNEKLFF
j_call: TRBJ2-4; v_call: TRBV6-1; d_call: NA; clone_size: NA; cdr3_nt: TGTGCCAGCAGTGGGGGACTAGCCAAAAACATTCAGTACTTC; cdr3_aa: CASSGGLAKNIQYF
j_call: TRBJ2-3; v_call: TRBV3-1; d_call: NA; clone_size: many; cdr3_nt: TGTGCCAGCAGCCAATCGGGACACCAGACGGATACGCAGTATTTT; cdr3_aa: CASSQSGHQTDTQYF
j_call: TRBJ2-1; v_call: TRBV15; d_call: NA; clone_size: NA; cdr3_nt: TGTGCCACCAGCAGCCAAGATCCCCCGTGGTACAATGAGCAGTTCTTC; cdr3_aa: CATSSQDPPWYNEQFF
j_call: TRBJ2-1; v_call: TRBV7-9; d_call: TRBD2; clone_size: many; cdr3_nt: TGTGCCAGCAGCCAAACTAGCGGGGGTCAATCCTACAATGAGCAGTTCTTC; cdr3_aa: CASSQTSGGQSYNEQFF
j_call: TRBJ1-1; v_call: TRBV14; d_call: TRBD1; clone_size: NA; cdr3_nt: TGTGCCAGCAGCCAATGGACAGGTCTAATGAACACTGAAGCTTTCTTT; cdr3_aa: CASSQWTGLMNTEAFF
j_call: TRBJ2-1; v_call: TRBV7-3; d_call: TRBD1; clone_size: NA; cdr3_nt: TGTGCCAGCAGCTACAACCGGGACAGGGCTAATGAGCAGTTCTTC; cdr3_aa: CASSYNRDRANEQFF
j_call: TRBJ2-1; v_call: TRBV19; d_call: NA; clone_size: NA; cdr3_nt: TGTGCCAGTAGTATGAGTGTAGACTACAATGAGCAGTTCTTC; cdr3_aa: CASSMSVDYNEQFF
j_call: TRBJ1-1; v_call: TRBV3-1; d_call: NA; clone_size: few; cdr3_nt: TGTGCCAGCAGCCGAACGGACGCCTACACTGAAGCTTTCTTT; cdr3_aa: CASSRTDAYTEAFF
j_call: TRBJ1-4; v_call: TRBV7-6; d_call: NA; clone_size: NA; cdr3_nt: TGTGCCAGCAGCTCGGTGGATAGGAAACTGTTTTTT; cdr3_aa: CASSSVDRKLFF
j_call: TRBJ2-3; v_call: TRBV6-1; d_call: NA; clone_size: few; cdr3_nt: TGTGCCAGCAGACAAGAAATCACAGATACGCAGTATTTT; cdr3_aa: CASRQEITDTQYF
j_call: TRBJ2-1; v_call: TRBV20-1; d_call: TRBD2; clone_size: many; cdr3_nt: TGCAGTGCTAGAGATTCAGCGGGAAACCCCCCGTTCTTC; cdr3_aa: CSARDSAGNPPFF
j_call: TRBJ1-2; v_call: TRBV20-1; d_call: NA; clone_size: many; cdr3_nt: TGCAGTGCTAGCGGCGGACAGTATGGCTACACCTTC; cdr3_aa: CSASGGQYGYTF
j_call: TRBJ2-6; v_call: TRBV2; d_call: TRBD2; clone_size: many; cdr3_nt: TGTGCCAGCAGGGGTAGCGGGAGGGCTTCTGGGGCCAACGTCCTGACTTTC; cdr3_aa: CASRGSGRASGANVLTF
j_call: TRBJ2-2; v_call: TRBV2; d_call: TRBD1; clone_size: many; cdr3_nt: TGTGCCAGCCGGACAGGGGCCGCGAACACCGGGGAGCTGTTTTTT; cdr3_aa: CASRTGAANTGELFF
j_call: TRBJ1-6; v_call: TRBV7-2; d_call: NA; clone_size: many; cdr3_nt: TGTGCCAGCACCGACGGGAGCTCCTATAATTCACCCCTCCACTTT; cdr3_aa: CASTDGSSYNSPLHF
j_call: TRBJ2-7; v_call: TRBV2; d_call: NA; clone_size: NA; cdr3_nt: TGTGCCAGCAGTGCCAGACGGCCTGGGGTGGGTAACGAGCAGTACTTC; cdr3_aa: CASSARRPGVGNEQYF